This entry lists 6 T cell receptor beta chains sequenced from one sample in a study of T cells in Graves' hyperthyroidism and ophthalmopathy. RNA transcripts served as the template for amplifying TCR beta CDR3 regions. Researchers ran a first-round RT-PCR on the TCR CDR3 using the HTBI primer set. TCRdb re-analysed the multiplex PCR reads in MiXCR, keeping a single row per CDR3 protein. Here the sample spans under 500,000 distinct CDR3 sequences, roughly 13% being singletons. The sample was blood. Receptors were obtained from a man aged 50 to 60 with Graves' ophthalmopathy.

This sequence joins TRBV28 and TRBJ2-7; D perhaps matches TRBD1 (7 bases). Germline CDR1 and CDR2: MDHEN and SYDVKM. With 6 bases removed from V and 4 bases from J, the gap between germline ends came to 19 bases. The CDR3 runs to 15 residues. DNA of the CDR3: TGTGCCAGCAGACAAAAGGGGGCAGGGAGGTACGAGCAGTACTTC. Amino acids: CASRQKGAGRYEQYF. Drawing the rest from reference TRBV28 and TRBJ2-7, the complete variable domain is DVKVTQSSRYLVKRTGEKVFLECVQDMDHENMFWYRQDPGLGLRLIYFSYDVKMKEKGDIPEGYSVSREKKERFSLILESASTNQTSMYLCASRQKGAGRYEQYFGPGTRLTVT.

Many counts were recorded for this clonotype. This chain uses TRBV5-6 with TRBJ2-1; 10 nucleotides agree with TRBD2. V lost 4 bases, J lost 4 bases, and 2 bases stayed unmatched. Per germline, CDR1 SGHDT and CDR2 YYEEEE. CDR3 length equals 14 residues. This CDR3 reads CASSPSGGYNEQFF. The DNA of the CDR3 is TGTGCCAGCAGCCCTAGCGGGGGATACAATGAGCAGTTCTTC.

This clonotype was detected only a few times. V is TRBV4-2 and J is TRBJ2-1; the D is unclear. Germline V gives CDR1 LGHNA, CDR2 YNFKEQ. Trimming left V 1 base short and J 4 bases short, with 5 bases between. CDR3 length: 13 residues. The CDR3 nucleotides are TGTGCCAGCAGCCAAGGGGATTACAATGAGCAGTTCTTC. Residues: CASSQGDYNEQFF.

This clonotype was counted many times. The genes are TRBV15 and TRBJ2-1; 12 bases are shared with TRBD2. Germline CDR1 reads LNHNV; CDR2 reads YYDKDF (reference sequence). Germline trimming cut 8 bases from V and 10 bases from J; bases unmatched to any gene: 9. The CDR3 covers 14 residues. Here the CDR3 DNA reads TGTGCCACCGGGTCACTAGCGGGAGGCGGGGAGCAGTTCTTC. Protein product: CATGSLAGGGEQFF.

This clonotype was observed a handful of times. As DNA, the CDR3 is TGTGCCAGCAGTCTCAGCGGGAGGGCAGAGACCCAGTACTTC. Encoded protein: CASSLSGRAETQYF. The V call is TRBV6-1, the J call TRBJ2-5; TRBD2 agrees at 10 bases. Germline V gene sequence: CDR1 MNHNS, CDR2 SASEGT. The CDR3 extends over 14 amino acids. With 5 bases clipped from V and 4 bases from J, the junction kept 4 bases outside the gene matches.

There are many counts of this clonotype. The chain's CDR3 is CAWKDRGDAFF. DNA of the CDR3: TGTGCCTGGAAAGACAGGGGAGACGCTTTCTTT. The chain has TRBV30 and TRBJ1-1; 8 bases align to TRBD1. Trimming at V came to 4 bases and at J to 11 bases, leaving 6 bases not matched to a gene. This CDR3 has 11 amino acids. Germline-derived CDR1 and CDR2 are GTSNPN and SVGIG (reference sequence).